This TCR beta chain was identified during a study of cytomegalovirus exposure and HLA in healthy donors. The study's findings and limits: Cytomegalovirus status, reportedly, was diagnosed with high specificity and sensitivity by the classifier.

Assay: immunoSEQ multiplex PCR; the TCRdb copy retains only in-frame clones and omits some. The sample has some 120,000 clones; around nine tenths are singletons. Trimming took off 2 bases at V and 6 bases at J, with 13 bases between the two ends. Germline lookup yields CDR1 SGHRS and CDR2 YFSETQ. The CDR3 spans 14 residues. On this clone: Its matching antigen is unknown.

Separation from the roughly 700-subject first cohort characterized the roughly 120-subject validation cohort, to which the donors belonged. The clonotype originates from a man aged 25-45 years in good health and CMV-seronegative. This chain uses TRBV5-1 with TRBJ2-3; a possible D gene is TRBD2 (7 bases). Sequenced sample: PBMCs. CDR3 amino acids: CASSFAGAQDTQYF. The CDR3 coding sequence is TGCGCCAGCAGCTTTGCGGGGGCCCAGGATACGCAGTATTTT.